The 26 T cell receptor beta chains given below trace back to one sample, sequenced in a study of OX40 agonist ivuxolimab in advanced cancers. This table comes from immunoSEQ multiplex PCR, and its TCRdb copy is limited to in-frame clones, with some not included. The sample carries 35,000 to 40,000 clones, about nine tenths recorded once. Sequenced material: CD4+ or CD8+ T cells sorted from blood, taken in a trial of the OX40 agonist ivuxolimab. Receptors were obtained from an adult with an advanced solid tumor such as melanoma, head and neck, liver or kidney cancer.

The chain links TRBV4-2 to TRBJ2-1; 10 bases are a match to TRBD2. Trimming cost V 1 base and J 2 bases; bases outside gene matches: 8. The CDR3 totals 18 residues. Germline CDR1 reads LGHNA; CDR2 reads YNFKEQ. The DNA for the CDR3 is TGTGCCAGCAGCCAAGCGTTAGCGGGAGGTGGGACCTACAATGAGCAGTTCTTC. Its translation: CASSQALAGGGTYNEQFF.

This chain uses TRBV6-6 with TRBJ2-1; 7 nucleotides agree with TRBD2. There are 16 residues in the CDR3. Germline CDR1 reads MNHNY; CDR2 reads SVGAGI (reference sequence). V lost 6 bases and J lost 0; bases outside the gene matches: 8. DNA for the CDR3: TGTGCCAGCAGCAGGAGCGGGACGGCCTCCTACAATGAGCAGTTCTTC. This codes for CASSRSGTASYNEQFF.

The chain couples TRBV9 to TRBJ2-3; D is unclear. Trimming pared 4 bases from V and 0 bases from J, leaving 9 bases between. CDR3 size: 14 residues. Germline V lookup: CDR1 SGDLS, CDR2 YYNGEE. DNA for the CDR3: TGTGCCAGCAGCCCCTCCTCTAGCACAGATACGCAGTATTTT. It encodes CASSPSSSTDTQYF.

The chain joins TRBV11-2 to TRBJ2-3, with D uncertain. CDR3 size: 12 residues. Looked up from germline, CDR1 is SGHAT and CDR2 is FQNNGV. The V end lost 4 bases, the J end lost 2 bases, and 4 bases lay between the germline ends. The CDR3 DNA sequence: TGTGCCAGCAGCTCAGTCACAGATACGCAGTATTTT. Protein product: CASSSVTDTQYF.

This clone was seen more than once but under ten times. The chain carries TRBV2 and TRBJ1-2; D unclear. V lost 7 bases, J lost 5 bases, and 8 bases lay in between. Germline V CDR1 and CDR2: SNHLY, FYNNEI. The CDR3 runs to 11 residues. In nucleotides, the CDR3 is TGTGCCAGCACGGAGTGGTATGGCTACACCTTC. Translated: CASTEWYGYTF. Combining the CDR3 with reference TRBV2 and TRBJ1-2 gives the whole variable domain EPEVTQTPSHQVTQMGQEVILRCVPISNHLYFYWYRQILGQKVEFLVSFYNNEISEKSEIFDDQFSVERPDGSNFTLKIRSTKLEDSAMYFCASTEWYGYTFGSGTRLTVV.

The CDR3 protein is CASSRRGTGVVSNQPQHF. The CDR3 DNA reads as TGTGCCAGCAGCCGACGAGGGACAGGGGTCGTTAGCAATCAGCCCCAGCATTTT. V and J are TRBV7-2 and TRBJ1-5; the match to TRBD1 covers 10 bases. The germline V gene encodes CDR1 SGHTA and CDR2 FQGNSA. After removal of 5 bases from V and 0 bases from J, the junction contained 10 bases not matched to a gene. This CDR3 spans 18 amino acids. Supplemented by reference TRBV7-2 and TRBJ1-5, the full variable domain reads GAGVSQSPSNKVTEKGKDVELRCDPISGHTALYWYRQSLGQGLEFLIYFQGNSAPDKSGLPSDRFSAERTGGSVSTLTIQRTQQEDSAVYLCASSRRGTGVVSNQPQHFGDGTRLSIL.

The V and J genes are TRBV2 and TRBJ2-3, with 9 bases identical to TRBD2. CDR1 and CDR2 from the germline V gene are SNHLY and FYNNEI. The V and J ends lost 0 bases and 1 base, in that order; junction bases with no gene match: 2. The CDR3 is made up of 16 amino acids. DNA for the CDR3: TGTGCCAGCAGTGAAGCTCGGACTAGCGGCACAGATACGCAGTATTTT. Protein: CASSEARTSGTDTQYF.

The chain joins TRBV6-1 to TRBJ1-2; 9 bases align to TRBD1. V trimming: 5 bases; J trimming: 4 bases; junction bases outside the gene matches: 8. The CDR3 has 15 amino acids. Germline V lookup: CDR1 MNHNS, CDR2 SASEGT. DNA of the CDR3: TGTGCCAGCAGTTCCCGACAGGGGGACGCCTATGGCTACACCTTC. This codes for CASSSRQGDAYGYTF.

J is TRBJ2-7 and V is TRBV10-1, with no clear D. V lost 9 bases and J 5 bases, leaving 8 bases between the germline ends. Germline V gene data show CDR1 as WNHNN and CDR2 as SYGVQD (reference sequence). The CDR3 totals 10 residues. The CDR3 DNA follows: TGCGCCAGTATTGTGGACGAGCAGTACTTC. This translates into CASIVDEQYF.

The chain carries TRBV7-2 and TRBJ2-1, with 7 bases matching TRBD2. V gave up 1 base and J gave up 13 bases; unmatched junction bases: 7. Germline CDR1 is SGHTA and CDR2 is FQGNSA. This CDR3 comprises 13 residues. CDR3 DNA sequence: TGTGCCAGCAGCTTAGTCTCCCAAGCGGGACAGTTCTTC. This translates into CASSLVSQAGQFF.

The CDR3 sequence: CSVEGVGLAKETQYF. Here the CDR3 DNA reads TGCAGCGTTGAAGGGGTGGGACTAGCGAAAGAGACCCAGTACTTC. The gene calls are TRBV29-1 and TRBJ2-5; 10 positions match TRBD2. V shed 1 base, J shed 3 bases, and the junction held 5 bases outside the gene matches. Germline CDR1 is SQVTM and CDR2 is ANQGSEA. This CDR3 has 15 amino acids.

This chain connects TRBV10-3 to TRBJ2-3; no definite D call. CDR3 size: 12 residues. V shed 4 bases and J shed 6 bases, with 8 bases lying between them. Germline assignment: CDR1 ENHRY and CDR2 SYGVKD. The CDR3 here is CAISAPLDTQYF. The DNA of the CDR3 is TGTGCCATCAGTGCTCCCCTCGATACGCAGTATTTT.

The gene calls are TRBV2 and TRBJ2-7; 8 bases align to TRBD1. The trim removed 8 bases at V and 0 bases at J, leaving 12 bases unmatched. This CDR3 spans 16 amino acids. Germline V gene data show CDR1 as SNHLY and CDR2 as FYNNEI. For the CDR3, the DNA is TGTGCCAGCGCCGAGACAGGGGACCTCCTCTCCTACGAGCAGTACTTC. It codes for CASAETGDLLSYEQYF.

The rearrangement joins TRBV5-1 to TRBJ2-7; 11 bases align to TRBD1. From germline, CDR1 is SGHRS and CDR2 YFSETQ. The V and J ends lost 4 bases and 2 bases, in that order; junction bases with no gene match: 8. This CDR3 spans 16 amino acids. CDR3 coding DNA: TGCGCCAGCAGCCCGGAAGGGGGACAGGGGGCCTACGAGCAGTACTTC. Its protein is CASSPEGGQGAYEQYF.

The V gene is TRBV7-2, the J gene TRBJ2-5; 8 bases align to TRBD2. The V gene end was trimmed by 1 base and the J gene end by 5 bases; junction bases not matched to a gene: 3. CDR1 and CDR2 from the germline V gene are SGHTA and FQGNSA. There are 14 residues in the CDR3. The CDR3 protein is CASSLVGGGETQYF. DNA for the CDR3: TGTGCCAGCAGCTTAGTCGGCGGGGGGGAGACCCAGTACTTC.

V usage is TRBV9 and J usage is TRBJ2-5, with 15 bases fitting TRBD2. V lost 4 bases, J lost 5 bases, and 6 bases stayed unmatched. Germline CDR1 is SGDLS and CDR2 is YYNGEE. The CDR3 has 16 amino acids. CDR3 loop: CASSQGLAGGLETQYF. The CDR3 nucleotides read TGTGCCAGCAGCCAGGGACTAGCGGGGGGTTTGGAGACCCAGTACTTC.

The gene calls are TRBV4-1 and TRBJ2-1; 10 bases line up with TRBD2. V shed 4 bases, J shed 5 bases, and the junction held 8 bases outside the gene matches. The CDR3 length is 16 residues. The germline gives CDR1 MGHRA, CDR2 YSYEKL. The CDR3 spells CASSPERTSGNNEQFF. Written as DNA, the CDR3 is TGCGCCAGCAGCCCTGAGAGGACTAGCGGCAACAATGAGCAGTTCTTC.

V and J are TRBV5-6 and TRBJ1-5; D is undetermined. Germline assignment: CDR1 SGHDT and CDR2 YYEEEE. With 0 bases removed from V and 1 base from J, the gap between germline ends came to 11 bases. This CDR3 contains 16 residues. For the CDR3, the DNA is TGTGCCAGCAGCTTGGGGATGCTGAGGAGCAATCAGCCCCAGCATTTT. Its protein product is CASSLGMLRSNQPQHF.

The V call is TRBV19, the J call TRBJ1-5; a weak D match, TRBD1 (6 bases). The CDR3 has 15 residues. CDR1 and CDR2 (germline): LNHDA, SQIVND (reference sequence). The ends were cut back, 2 bases at V and 6 bases at J, with 14 bases in the middle. The CDR3, as DNA: TGTGCCAGTAGTATAACCTCCACAGGGACTCAGCCCCAGCATTTT. It yields the protein CASSITSTGTQPQHF.

The chain joins TRBV5-6 to TRBJ2-1; D might be TRBD1 or TRBD2, each matching 7 bases. The germline CDR1 and CDR2 sequences are SGHDT and YYEEEE. Trimming shortened V by 6 bases and J by 9 bases, and 22 bases separated the two germline ends. There are 15 residues in the CDR3. The CDR3 here is CASTPGGDTVGEQFF. DNA of the CDR3: TGTGCCAGCACCCCAGGGGGGGACACGGTCGGTGAGCAGTTCTTC. Together with reference TRBV5-6 and TRBJ2-1, the CDR3 gives the full variable domain: DAGVTQSPTHLIKTRGQQVTLRCSPKSGHDTVSWYQQALGQGPQFIFQYYEEEERQRGNFPDRFSGHQFPNYSSELNVNALLLGDSALYLCASTPGGDTVGEQFFGPGTRLTVL.

Written as DNA, the CDR3 is TGCGCCAGCAGCCCAGAGGGACAGCCGAACACCGGGGAGCTGTTTTTT. Translated: CASSPEGQPNTGELFF. V and J are TRBV4-1 and TRBJ2-2; 7 nucleotides line up with TRBD1. The junction had 5 bases not matched to a gene; V was cut back by 4 bases and J by 0 bases. CDR1 MGHRA and CDR2 YSYEKL come from the germline V gene. The CDR3 totals 16 residues.

The chain carries TRBV5-6 and TRBJ2-1; D not resolved. From germline, CDR1 is SGHDT and CDR2 YYEEEE. V was shortened by 7 bases and J by 7 bases, with 15 bases between the two germline ends. The CDR3 consists of 13 residues. The CDR3 nucleotides read TGTGCCAGCGGCAGTCTGGGTACTAATGAGCAGTTCTTC. This gives the protein CASGSLGTNEQFF.

This clone was counted between two and nine times. The chain joins TRBV30 to TRBJ1-2; possible D gene TRBD1, 5 bases. Germline lookup yields CDR1 GTSNPN and CDR2 SVGIG (reference sequence). The V and J ends lost 2 bases and 8 bases respectively, with 12 bases between them. The length of the CDR3 is 12 residues. The CDR3 reads CAWSLGTGGYTF. CDR3 DNA sequence: TGTGCCTGGAGTTTAGGGACGGGGGGCTACACCTTC.

The chain joins TRBV4-1 to TRBJ1-2, with 10 positions matching TRBD1. This CDR3 region has 18 residues. V shed 1 base and J 5 bases; nucleotides not matched to a gene: 13. CDR1 MGHRA and CDR2 YSYEKL come from the germline V gene. CDR3: CASSQGAGQDRGGYGYTF. The CDR3 DNA is TGCGCCAGCAGCCAAGGCGCCGGTCAGGACAGGGGGGGTTATGGCTACACCTTC.

The rearrangement joins TRBV7-2 to TRBJ2-7; TRBD1 or TRBD2 may be the D gene (5 bases each). This CDR3 is built from 14 residues. Germline V gene lookup returns CDR1 SGHTA and CDR2 FQGNSA. V lost 8 bases, J lost 6 bases, and 20 bases lay in between. The CDR3 reads CASGNMGTQSEQYF. In DNA, the CDR3 is TGTGCCAGCGGGAATATGGGGACCCAGTCCGAGCAGTACTTC. Full variable domain (rest looked up from reference TRBV7-2 and TRBJ2-7): GAGVSQSPSNKVTEKGKDVELRCDPISGHTALYWYRQSLGQGLEFLIYFQGNSAPDKSGLPSDRFSAERTGGSVSTLTIQRTQQEDSAVYLCASGNMGTQSEQYFGPGTRLTVT.

This chain connects TRBV11-3 to TRBJ2-5; the D gene is possibly TRBD1 (5 bases). The germline V and J ends were trimmed by 5 bases and 7 bases, with 17 bases remaining between them. This CDR3 has 14 residues. CDR1 SGHNT and CDR2 YENEEA come from the germline V gene. CDR3 in amino acids: CASSQAQGWGTQYF. CDR3 DNA: TGTGCCAGCAGCCAGGCCCAGGGCTGGGGGACCCAGTACTTC.